The 26 T cell receptor beta chains below come from one sample, sequenced in a study of CD8 T cells in Susac syndrome. It was with random hexamers that roughly 0.45 to 1 ug RNA was reverse transcribed. One entry per CDR3 protein results from TCRdb running MiXCR on the immunoSEQ multiplex PCR reads. In the table there are 140,000 or so distinct CDR3 sequences, approximately 95% of which are singletons. Source material: CD4+ T cells from PBMCs. Receptors were obtained from a human donor with multiple sclerosis.

The chain employs TRBV20-1 and TRBJ2-3; D uncertain. This CDR3 spans 13 amino acids. The germline V and J ends were trimmed by 5 bases and 5 bases, with 14 bases remaining between them. Per germline, CDR1 DFQATT and CDR2 SNEGSKA (reference sequence). CDR3 nucleotides: TGCAGTGCTTCTCAATCACTGGAAGATACGCAGTATTTT. Residues: CSASQSLEDTQYF.

The V call is TRBV20-1, the J call TRBJ2-1; 8 nucleotides line up with TRBD2. With 0 bases clipped from V and 4 bases from J, the junction kept 5 bases outside the gene matches. In germline, CDR1 is DFQATT, CDR2 SNEGSKA (reference sequence). This CDR3 has 15 residues. For the CDR3, the DNA is TGCAGTGCTAGAGATAGGCTAGCGGGTTACAATGAGCAGTTCTTC. Protein sequence: CSARDRLAGYNEQFF.

The rearrangement uses TRBV11-2 and TRBJ2-2; weak D call: TRBD1 (6 bases). V lost 0 bases, J lost 4 bases, and 6 bases lay in between. Germline assignment: CDR1 SGHAT and CDR2 FQNNGV. CDR3 length: 14 residues. CDR3 nucleotide sequence: TGTGCCAGCAGCTTAGAACAGGGCACCGGGGAGCTGTTTTTT. Translated, it gives CASSLEQGTGELFF.

The rearrangement joins TRBV20-1 to TRBJ2-1, with D maybe TRBD2 (5 bases). Germline CDR1 DFQATT, CDR2 SNEGSKA (reference sequence). This CDR3 spans 14 amino acids. V lost 3 bases to trimming and J lost 7 bases, with 16 bases between them. The CDR3 DNA sequence: TGCAGTGCTAGTTCGTGGGAGTGGCATAATGAGCAGTTCTTC. It yields the protein CSASSWEWHNEQFF.

The chain uses TRBV2 and TRBJ1-4; the match to TRBD1 covers 7 bases. Trimming removed 6 bases from V and 7 bases from J; junction bases left unmatched: 5. The CDR3 spans 13 residues. CDR1 SNHLY and CDR2 FYNNEI come from the germline V gene. CDR3 loop: CASRGGQGEKLFF. As DNA, the CDR3 is TGTGCCAGCAGAGGGGGCCAAGGTGAAAAACTGTTTTTT.

This clonotype was counted only a few times. At one end the junction does not follow the germline gene, possibly because of a read error. The gene calls are TRBV7-9 and TRBJ1-4, with 9 bases aligning to TRBD1. The CDR3 runs to 14 residues. Germline CDR1 reads SEHNR; CDR2 reads FQNEAQ (reference sequence). The CDR3 region has the DNA TGTGCCAGCACCTTACAGGGGGCCAACGAAAAACTGTTTTTT. It translates to CASTLQGANEKLFF.

The chain carries TRBV30 and TRBJ2-7; the D gene is possibly TRBD1 (7 bases). The germline gives CDR1 GTSNPN, CDR2 SVGIG (reference sequence). The CDR3 sequence is 14 residues long. V lost 5 bases to trimming and J lost 4 bases, with 18 bases between them. The CDR3 protein is CAWDARQGGYEQYF. The CDR3 DNA follows: TGTGCCTGGGACGCCAGACAGGGAGGTTACGAGCAGTACTTC.

This sequence joins TRBV9 and TRBJ1-2, with D possibly being TRBD1 (6 bases). The V gene lost 0 bases and the J gene lost 5 bases, with 17 bases spanning the gap. Germline V lookup: CDR1 SGDLS, CDR2 YYNGEE. The CDR3 sequence is 16 residues long. The DNA for the CDR3 is TGTGCCAGCAGCGTAGATGCGGGAGGGGGGGCGTATGGCTACACCTTC. Protein sequence: CASSVDAGGGAYGYTF.

Only one count was recorded for this clonotype. The V and J genes are TRBV28 and TRBJ2-4, with 8 nucleotides matching TRBD1. The trim removed 6 bases at V and 0 bases at J, leaving 7 bases unmatched. This CDR3 has 16 amino acids. CDR1 and CDR2 (germline): MDHEN, SYDVKM. CDR3 amino acids: CASRPGQGTAKNIQYF. The CDR3 DNA reads as TGTGCCAGCAGACCAGGACAGGGCACAGCCAAAAACATTCAGTACTTC.

The chain combines TRBV24-1 with TRBJ1-1; TRBD1 aligns across 7 bases. The V gene end was trimmed by 4 bases and the J gene end by 2 bases; junction bases not matched to a gene: 6. CDR3 length: 15 amino acids. The germline V gene encodes CDR1 KGHDR and CDR2 SFDVKD. CDR3 amino acids: CATSETGQPNTEAFF. CDR3 bases: TGTGCCACCAGTGAGACGGGACAGCCTAACACTGAAGCTTTCTTT.

The V and J genes are TRBV30 and TRBJ1-2; perhaps TRBD1 as D (6 bases). The germline CDR1 and CDR2 sequences are GTSNPN and SVGIG (reference sequence). Trimming cost V 0 bases and J 7 bases, with 12 bases left between them. CDR3 length: 13 amino acids. The CDR3 sequence is CAWSVQQGIGYTF. DNA for the CDR3: TGTGCCTGGAGTGTACAACAGGGAATTGGCTACACCTTC. The entire variable domain, with the rest obtained from reference TRBV30 and TRBJ1-2, is as follows: SQTIHQWPATLVQPVGSPLSLECTVEGTSNPNLYWYRQAAGRGLQLLFYSVGIGQISSEVPQNLSASRPQDRQFILSSKKLLLSDSGFYLCAWSVQQGIGYTFGSGTRLTVV.

V gene TRBV29-1 combines with J gene TRBJ1-1; 7 nucleotides match TRBD1. CDR1 is SQVTM, CDR2 ANQGSEA, per germline. The CDR3 is 12 amino acids. J gave up 4 bases and V 3 bases, and 2 bases lay outside the gene matches. The CDR3 region has the DNA TGCAGCGTTGACAGGGGGAGCACTGAAGCTTTCTTT. It is translated as CSVDRGSTEAFF.

This rearrangement joins TRBV24-1 to TRBJ1-1; the D is unclear. CDR1 and CDR2 (germline): KGHDR, SFDVKD. Trimming pared 3 bases from V and 0 bases from J, leaving 4 bases between. The CDR3 extends over 13 amino acids. The CDR3, as DNA: TGTGCCACCAGTGATCACCTGAACACTGAAGCTTTCTTT. Its translation is CATSDHLNTEAFF.

The chain joins TRBV28 to TRBJ1-1; the match to TRBD1 covers 8 bases. The germline V gene encodes CDR1 MDHEN and CDR2 SYDVKM. The CDR3 loop spans 17 amino acids. V was pared by 7 bases and J by 1 base, with 14 bases of the junction left unmatched. The DNA for the CDR3 is TGTGCCAGCAAGGGACAGGCTTTATTGTTTGGGAACACTGAAGCTTTCTTT. This sequence encodes CASKGQALLFGNTEAFF.

This chain joins TRBV5-1 and TRBJ2-7; perhaps TRBD1 as D (5 bases). V lost 0 bases and J lost 3, with 7 bases in between. CDR1 SGHRS and CDR2 YFSETQ come from the germline V gene. This CDR3 comprises 13 residues. CDR3 region: CASSLEQGYEQYF. CDR3 sequence (DNA): TGCGCCAGCAGCTTGGAGCAGGGCTACGAGCAGTACTTC.

The V call is TRBV20-1, the J call TRBJ2-7; 7 nucleotides align to TRBD2. The germline gives CDR1 DFQATT, CDR2 SNEGSKA (reference sequence). The CDR3 totals 13 residues. CDR3 amino acids: CRPWASGTYEQYF. Written as DNA, the CDR3 is TGCAGGCCATGGGCTAGCGGAACCTACGAGCAGTACTTC.

The chain employs TRBV5-1 and TRBJ1-5, with TRBD1 as a possible D gene (6 bases). The V end was cut by 0 bases, the J end by 5 bases, with 9 bases between. Germline V CDR1 and CDR2: SGHRS, YFSETQ. The CDR3 consists of 14 residues. The CDR3 here is CASSLEAGDQPQHF. The CDR3, as DNA: TGCGCCAGCAGCTTGGAGGCAGGGGATCAGCCCCAGCATTTT.

The genes are TRBV3-1 and TRBJ2-1, with 11 positions matching TRBD2. V shed 8 bases and J 7 bases; nucleotides not matched to a gene: 10. The CDR3 sequence is 15 residues long. Germline loops: CDR1 LGHDT, CDR2 YNNKEL (reference sequence). The CDR3, as DNA: TGTGCCAGCGAGTGGGCTAGCGGGAGGTTTAATGAGCAGTTCTTC. Translating it yields CASEWASGRFNEQFF.

This chain connects TRBV29-1 to TRBJ2-3; D gene ambiguous. Germline assignment: CDR1 SQVTM and CDR2 ANQGSEA. The CDR3 has 15 residues. Trimming removed 2 bases from V and 0 bases from J, with 12 bases in between. The CDR3 protein is CSVERIRPSTDTQYF. The CDR3, as DNA: TGCAGCGTTGAAAGGATTCGACCTAGCACAGATACGCAGTATTTT.

The CDR3 DNA reads as TGTGCCAGCAGCCCGGGACAGGGGAGACGACAGTACTTC. This encodes CASSPGQGRRQYF. The chain joins TRBV3-1 to TRBJ2-7; 10 bases line up with TRBD1. The germline CDR1 and CDR2 sequences are LGHDT and YNNKEL (reference sequence). V lost 4 bases and J lost 10; bases outside the gene matches: 7. The CDR3 extends over 13 amino acids.

The chain has TRBV29-1 and TRBJ2-5; TRBD2 matches 7 bases. The germline V gene has CDR1 SQVTM and CDR2 ANQGSEA. The CDR3 has 14 residues. The ends lost 4 bases at V and 4 bases at J; junction bases unmatched: 9. The CDR3 DNA follows: TGCAGCGTTGTTTGGTCCCCGGGGGGAGAGACCCAGTACTTC. This encodes CSVVWSPGGETQYF.

The rearrangement uses TRBV7-6 and TRBJ2-2; D call uncertain. The CDR3 runs 12 residues. CDR1 is SGHVS and CDR2 is FNYEAQ in the germline V gene. Trimming took off 7 bases at V and 6 bases at J, with 9 bases between the two ends. CDR3 sequence: CASNLVAGELFF. In DNA, the CDR3 is TGTGCCAGCAATCTGGTAGCCGGGGAGCTGTTTTTT.

The chain is built from TRBV7-2 and TRBJ2-5, with D perhaps matching TRBD1 (6 bases). Trimming took 5 bases from V and 2 from J, leaving 15 bases between them. Germline V CDR1 and CDR2: SGHTA, FQGNSA. CDR3 length: 15 amino acids. The CDR3 DNA is TGTGCCAGCAGCGTTGACAGGAGGAGACAAGAGACCCAGTACTTC. It translates to CASSVDRRRQETQYF.

This chain's CDR3 is CASSQASGRRAEAFF. The CDR3 region has the DNA TGCGCCAGCAGCCAAGCTTCGGGCAGGAGGGCTGAAGCTTTCTTT. The rearrangement links TRBV4-3 to TRBJ1-1; no clear D. Germline CDR1 is LGHNA and CDR2 is YSLEER. This CDR3 has 15 residues. V was trimmed by 1 base and J by 6 bases, leaving 15 bases between them.

The rearrangement links TRBV13 to TRBJ1-1; TRBD1 is a possible D gene (5 bases). The CDR3 runs to 14 residues. V was pared by 3 bases and J by 8 bases, with 16 bases between. Germline CDR1 and CDR2: PRHDT and FYEKMQ (reference sequence). Written as DNA, the CDR3 is TGTGCCAGCAGCTTTAGTGCAGGGTTATCCGAAGCTTTCTTT. Translating gives CASSFSAGLSEAFF.

The chain uses TRBV5-1 and TRBJ2-7; 7 bases are shared with TRBD1. After removal of 4 bases from V and 3 bases from J, the junction contained 13 bases not matched to a gene. CDR1 and CDR2 (germline): SGHRS, YFSETQ. The CDR3 is 16 amino acids. The CDR3 DNA reads as TGCGCCAGCAGCACCGACAGGGAGTGGGGGTTCTACGAGCAGTACTTC. It is translated as CASSTDREWGFYEQYF.